The clone carrying this T cell receptor beta chain was counted between two and nine times. As yet, its antigen is unknown. The data were taken from a study of blood T cells in healthy people across ages. Between the trimmed V and J ends, which lost 2 bases and 2 bases, there was a span of 16 bases. CDR3 length equals 16 residues. The V gene's germline CDR1 is DFQATT and CDR2 SNEGSKA (reference sequence). Donors were systemically healthy Caucasian individuals from Russia aged roughly 6 to 95 years. Then a second PCR, running roughly 6 to 12 cycles, was carried out with a sample-barcoded 5' primer and a J-beta primer mix. TCRdb independently ran MiXCR on the 5' RACE reads; one entry per CDR3 protein. The profile shows about 680,000 distinct CDR3 sequences, roughly 49% of them singletons. The study's findings and limits: Older individuals had lower TCR beta diversity per million T cells (the decline was roughly linear). Across samples, TCR beta diversity tracked strongly with naive T cell percentage.

Specimen: blood. This chain joins TRBV20-1 and TRBJ2-1, with D possibly called TRBD1 or TRBD2 (6 bases each). The sequence was obtained from a woman aged 60-75 years in good health. The CDR3: CSARKGGRGTYNEQFF. CDR3 bases: TGCAGTGCTAGAAAGGGGGGTCGGGGTACCTACAATGAGCAGTTCTTC.